Given below is one TCR beta chain in context. Only a few counts were recorded for this clonotype. Which antigen it targets is not known. Base quality data are lacking; no much larger clone is found one base away. The data derive from a study of T-cell reconstitution after alpha-beta-depleted transplantation in children (dated by TCRdb to the mid-2010s). Background for the entire study: The study quantitatively tracked T-cell immune reconstitution after TCRalphabeta/CD19-depleted allogeneic hematopoietic cell transplantation in children using TCR repertoire profiling.

Explained via the paper, the treatment or condition label denotes: allogeneic hematopoietic cell transplantation with graft depleted of TCRalphabeta T cells and CD19 B cells. The transplant recipients were children given TCRalphabeta/CD19-depleted allogeneic hematopoietic cell grafts. Findings and caveats that apply to the study as a whole: In some patients, high TCRbeta diversity at day 60 was attributed to recipient T cells and intrathymic progenitors that had survived conditioning. About two months after transplant, the apparently early recovery of alphabetaT-cell counts reportedly depended on just several hundred clones that had expanded rapidly and came from non-depleted graft cells. Over subsequent months, a decline in hyperexpanded clone frequencies was noted, and after one year, T-cell counts and TCRbeta diversity were mostly ascribed to newly produced T cells.

Library generation was performed with PCR. For sequencing, an Illumina HiSeq 2500 was employed. TCR libraries were prepared with molecular barcoding, using unique molecular identifiers to normalize TCRbeta repertoire quantification. TCRdb redid the processing of the public reads, applying fastp at Q25 and MiXCR, and retained in-frame beta chains. Records with the same CDR3 protein are collapsed into one entry carrying the most frequent genes and DNA. The sample yields about 580,000 distinct CDR3 sequences; 20% to 25% were counted once. In total, the top ten clones hold 11% to 15% of the sample. The receptor was derived from a boy in the first two years of life who had a stem cell transplant for acute myeloid leukemia, so the T cells may come from the graft donor. The sequencing here drew on PBMCs, mostly from graft donor cells, taken 360 days after TCRalphabeta/CD19-depleted stem cell transplant.

The DNA is as follows: TGCAGTGCTCCAGACAGGGCGGGGAGCGGCTACACCTTC. Translated, this is CSAPDRAGSGYTF. The chain was built from TRBV20-1 and TRBJ1-2; 7 central bases correspond to TRBD1. Germline trimming: 5 bases from V, 8 bases from J; junction bases outside gene matches: 11. From its cysteine to its phenylalanine, the CDR3 spans 13 amino acids. The DNA shown is the 39-base CDR3, in frame from base 1. CDR1 and CDR2 (DFQATT, SNEGSKA) derive from the germline V gene (reference sequence).